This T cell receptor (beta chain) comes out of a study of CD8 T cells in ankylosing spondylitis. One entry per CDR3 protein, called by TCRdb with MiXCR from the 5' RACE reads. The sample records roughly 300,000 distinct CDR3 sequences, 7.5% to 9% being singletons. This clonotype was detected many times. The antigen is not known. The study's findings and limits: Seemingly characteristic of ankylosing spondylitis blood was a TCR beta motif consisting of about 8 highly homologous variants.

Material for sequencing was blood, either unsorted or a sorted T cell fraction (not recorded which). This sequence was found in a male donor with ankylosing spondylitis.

The CDR3 loop is CASGQYEQYF. CDR3 DNA: TGTGCTAGTGGTCAATACGAGCAGTACTTC. The chain couples TRBV12-5 to TRBJ2-7, with no clear D. This CDR3 has 10 amino acids. Per germline, CDR1 LGHNT and CDR2 FRNRAP. Trimming pared 5 bases from V and 4 bases from J, leaving 3 bases between.